Listed here is a single T cell receptor beta chain. Its target antigen remains unknown. No much larger clone exists at a distance of one base, and base qualities are not known. The data were taken from a study of blood T cell repertoires in COVID-19 (TCRdb year 2020). About the study as a whole: The collaborator samples originated in the United States, Italy and Spain and spanned the acute and convalescent phases of COVID-19. The material from the prospective study consisted of cDNA or gDNA derived from T cells, B-cell-depleted T cells, or PBMCs. Deeply sampled blood TCRbeta repertoires from subjects exposed to, actively infected with, or recovered from COVID-19 were included in the dataset. The repertoires were released in a freely available public database meant as a resource for research on the immune response to SARS-CoV-2. The samples were drawn from the first 160 participants of the ongoing ImmuneRACE study and from over 950 subjects provided by 6 global collaborators. A de-identified subject ID, COVID-19 status, age in years and sex were almost always included in the sample metadata. Where available, HLA class I and class II types were obtained from metadata supplied by the sample provider rather than from assay-based typing. Paper-wide results and their limitations: Clinical and demographic metadata were provided uncurated, with the amount varying by source and participant.

In the prospective study, participants were 18 to 89 years old, resided in about two dozen geographic areas of the United States, and were enrolled through a virtual design. In the prospective study, cohorts were assigned on the basis of participant-reported clinical history obtained from a screening survey and a study questionnaire. In the prospective study, whole blood, serum and a nasopharyngeal or oropharyngeal swab were collected from each participant by mobile phlebotomists. Over a roughly 2-month period, participants in the prospective study had the option of providing additional blood draws and questionnaires. Blood samples from the prospective study were shipped frozen or at room temperature prior to DNA extraction. TCRbeta CDR3 regions were amplified from genomic DNA using the immunoSEQ Assay, a bias-controlled multiplex PCR. On the study's bioinformatics: The number of nucleated cells in each sample was estimated by amplification of reference gene primers within the assay. To quantify the absolute abundance of each unique TCRbeta CDR3 rearrangement, sequence reads were collapsed and filtered. For each sample, productive Simpson clonality was calculated by taking the square root of Simpson's diversity index across productive rearrangements. TCRdb carries this immuneACCESS record with in-frame sequences only. Its versions omit some clonotypes, under half of them owing to an unresolved V gene in the studies checked, with the rest unexplained. From that table come the V and J calls and clone size; the DNA was used to work out D and trimming. For this sample the table gives roughly 430,000 clones, of which around 90% were detected only once. Approximately 2% of the sample rests with the top ten.

The germline V gene sets CDR1 to SGDLS and CDR2 to YYNGEE. The V end gives up 0 bases and the J end 4 bases, leaving 2 bases in the junction not matched to a gene. The CDR3 covers 14 residues, taking in both the cysteine and the phenylalanine. Of the read, only the CDR3 DNA is kept; its 42 bases are in frame from base 1. The receptor's source is a woman in her thirties or forties with acute COVID-19. Sequencing was done on a sample of PBMCs or T cells enriched from blood (not recorded which). In this chain, TRBV9 is recombined with TRBJ1-2; 8 middle bases align to TRBD1. The CDR3 region reads CASSVGQGAYGYTF. The sequenced DNA is TGTGCCAGCAGCGTAGGGCAGGGGGCCTATGGCTACACCTTC.